Presented here are 17 T cell receptor beta chains from one specimen sequenced in a study of CD8+CD57+ T cells in acquired aplastic anemia. Patients selected for sequencing had displayed CD8+CD57+ cell expansion by flow cytometry. Both TCR beta VDJ combination and CDR3 sequence profiling were carried out. Genomic DNA was the template for this profiling. In TCRdb, the reads were re-called with MiXCR into one record per CDR3 protein. The table lists under 200,000 distinct CDR3 sequences, 40% to 60% of them singletons, with about 31% in the top ten. The material sequenced was sorted CD4+, CD8+, or CD8+CD57+ T cells (not recorded which) from PBMCs. The source of these receptors is a human donor with aplastic anemia.

The chain couples TRBV3-1 to TRBJ2-3; D possibly corresponds to TRBD2 (5 bases). The CDR3 is made up of 15 amino acids. Germline lookup yields CDR1 LGHDT and CDR2 YNNKEL (reference sequence). Trimming took 4 bases from V and 2 from J, leaving 13 bases between them. The CDR3 loop is CASSPELTTTDTQYF. The CDR3 DNA reads as TGTGCCAGCAGCCCGGAGCTGACTACCACAGATACGCAGTATTTT.

The chain joins TRBV29-1 to TRBJ2-5; 7 positions agree with TRBD1. This CDR3 is 12 amino acids long. After removal of 2 bases from V and 4 bases from J, the junction contained 1 base not matched to a gene. Germline V gene sequence: CDR1 SQVTM, CDR2 ANQGSEA. The CDR3, as DNA: TGCAGCGTTGAAACAGGGGCAGAGACCCAGTACTTC. Its protein is CSVETGAETQYF.

Ten or more counts support this clonotype. The chain carries TRBV5-8 and TRBJ2-5; TRBD2 might be the D (6 bases). Trimming shortened V by 0 bases and J by 5 bases, and 17 bases separated the two germline ends. The CDR3 totals 16 residues. The germline CDR1 and CDR2 sequences are SGHTS and YDEGEE. The CDR3 DNA follows: TGTGCCAGCAGCTTGGATCGGCAGGGAGGTTCCGAGACCCAGTACTTC. Its protein product is CASSLDRQGGSETQYF.

This rearrangement joins TRBV9 to TRBJ1-2; D remains ambiguous. The germline CDR1 and CDR2 sequences are SGDLS and YYNGEE. Trimming pared 7 bases from V and 3 bases from J, leaving 10 bases between. The CDR3 has 12 residues. In DNA, the CDR3 is TGTGCCAGCGGAGGAGAGTACTATGGCTACACCTTC. Residues: CASGGEYYGYTF.

The chain has TRBV24-1 and TRBJ2-1; D is unresolved. CDR1 and CDR2 (germline): KGHDR, SFDVKD. This CDR3 contains 14 residues. V dropped 7 bases and J dropped 0 bases, with 9 bases sitting between them. The CDR3 spells CATRGKPSYNEQFF. In DNA, the CDR3 is TGTGCCACCAGGGGAAAGCCCTCCTACAATGAGCAGTTCTTC.

This clonotype was seen repeatedly, ten times or more. DNA for the CDR3: TGTGCCAGCAGTCTATCCGGGAGTGGGTACGAGCAGTACTTC. Its translation: CASSLSGSGYEQYF. The genes are TRBV2 and TRBJ2-7, with D perhaps TRBD2 (6 bases). Trimming shortened V by 5 bases and J by 4 bases, and 15 bases separated the two germline ends. CDR1 and CDR2 (germline): SNHLY, FYNNEI. The CDR3 has 14 residues. The variable domain in full, completed from reference TRBV2 and TRBJ2-7, reads EPEVTQTPSHQVTQMGQEVILRCVPISNHLYFYWYRQILGQKVEFLVSFYNNEISEKSEIFDDQFSVERPDGSNFTLKIRSTKLEDSAMYFCASSLSGSGYEQYFGPGTRLTVT.

This clonotype appeared many times. The chain has TRBV19 and TRBJ2-3, with 9 bases matching TRBD1. After removal of 3 bases from V and 14 bases from J, the junction contained 12 bases not matched to a gene. The CDR3 has 14 residues. Germline-derived CDR1 and CDR2 are LNHDA and SQIVND (reference sequence). The CDR3 spells CASSMKQTGTGPYF. The CDR3 DNA reads as TGTGCCAGTAGTATGAAACAAACCGGGACAGGGCCGTATTTT. Full variable domain (remainder filled in from reference TRBV19 and TRBJ2-3): DGGITQSPKYLFRKEGQNVTLSCEQNLNHDAMYWYRQDPGQGLRLIYYSQIVNDFQKGDIAEGYSVSREKKESFPLTVTSAQKNPTAFYLCASSMKQTGTGPYFGPGTRLTVL.

This clonotype appeared a few times. The chain links TRBV10-3 to TRBJ2-7; the D gene is possibly TRBD1 (6 bases). Germline V CDR1 and CDR2: ENHRY, SYGVKD. The CDR3 consists of 14 residues. Trimming removed 6 bases from V and 2 bases from J, with 14 bases in between. The CDR3 sequence: CAIRSTGTPYEQYF. As DNA, the CDR3 is TGTGCCATCAGATCCACAGGGACCCCCTACGAGCAGTACTTC.

This clonotype was recorded many times. The chain uses TRBV30 and TRBJ1-1; no firm D call. The CDR3 has 13 residues. The ends were cut back, 3 bases at V and 1 base at J, with 9 bases in the middle. Germline CDR1 and CDR2: GTSNPN and SVGIG (reference sequence). The CDR3 sequence is CAWRGKGNTEAFF. CDR3 nucleotide sequence: TGTGCCTGGAGAGGGAAGGGGAACACTGAAGCTTTCTTT.

This clonotype was counted at least ten times. The rearrangement links TRBV24-1 to TRBJ2-1; D may be TRBD2 (6 bases). Germline V CDR1 and CDR2: KGHDR, SFDVKD. This CDR3 has 18 amino acids. V shed 1 base and J shed 0 bases, with 15 bases lying between them. The CDR3 DNA reads TGTGCCACCAGTGATTTAAGGCATGACGGGAGCTCCTACAATGAGCAGTTCTTC. It is translated as CATSDLRHDGSSYNEQFF.

This clonotype was seen many times. The chain links TRBV6-5 to TRBJ1-6, with no clear D. V gave up 8 bases and J gave up 5 bases, with 10 bases separating them. Germline CDR1 and CDR2: MNHEY and SVGAGI. The CDR3 totals 13 residues. CDR3 amino acids: CASGYPDNSPLHF. CDR3 nucleotide sequence: TGTGCCAGCGGGTACCCCGATAATTCACCCCTCCACTTT.

The V and J genes are TRBV2 and TRBJ1-1, with TRBD1 as a possible D gene (6 bases). The germline V and J ends were trimmed by 6 bases and 4 bases, with 15 bases remaining between them. Per germline, CDR1 SNHLY and CDR2 FYNNEI. This CDR3 region has 14 residues. The CDR3 spells CASSGQRRGTEAFF. The CDR3 nucleotides read TGTGCCAGCAGCGGACAGAGACGGGGCACTGAAGCTTTCTTT.

The rearrangement links TRBV15 to TRBJ2-7; D uncertain. The V end was cut by 0 bases, the J end by 3 bases, with 9 bases between. CDR1 is LNHNV, CDR2 YYDKDF, per germline (reference sequence). The CDR3 spans 14 residues. The CDR3 DNA reads as TGTGCCACCAGCAGAGATCGAGGCAGCTACGAGCAGTACTTC. Its translation is CATSRDRGSYEQYF.

The rearrangement links TRBV4-1 to TRBJ2-7; 9 positions agree with TRBD1. The CDR3 is made up of 15 amino acids. Germline CDR1 is MGHRA and CDR2 is YSYEKL. Trimming removed 0 bases from V and 6 bases from J; junction bases left unmatched: 6. Here the CDR3 reads CASSQEGTGYGEQYF. As DNA, the CDR3 is TGCGCCAGCAGCCAAGAGGGGACAGGGTATGGCGAGCAGTACTTC.

This clonotype occurred a few times. The junction shows a germline mismatch at one end, possibly a read error. The V gene is TRBV27, the J gene TRBJ2-3, with no clear D. The CDR3 has 16 residues. CDR1 is MNHEY and CDR2 is SMNVEV in the germline V gene (reference sequence). CDR3: CASSLGPPRSTDTQYF. CDR3 in DNA: TGTGCCAGTAGTTTAGGACCACCGAGGAGCACAGATACGCAGTATTTT.

This chain connects TRBV29-1 to TRBJ1-2; D possibly corresponds to TRBD1 (6 bases). V was clipped by 3 bases and J by 12 bases, with 20 bases between them. The length of the CDR3 is 13 residues. Per the germline V gene, CDR1 is SQVTM and CDR2 is ANQGSEA. CDR3 in DNA: TGCAGCGTTGAGAAACGGGGGCGACCCGGGAACACCTTC. Translating gives CSVEKRGRPGNTF.

This clonotype has more than one count but fewer than ten. This chain connects TRBV4-1 to TRBJ2-3; 7 positions match TRBD2. The CDR3 is made up of 17 amino acids. Unmatched junction bases numbered 9, after V lost 1 base and J lost 2 bases. Germline CDR1 MGHRA, CDR2 YSYEKL. The CDR3 reads CASSQGEASGYTDTQYF. For the CDR3, the DNA is TGCGCCAGCAGCCAAGGAGAGGCTAGCGGTTACACAGATACGCAGTATTTT.